Each of the 11 T cell receptor beta chains below was sequenced from the same sample in a study of graft-versus-host responses after intestinal transplantation. Assay used: immunoSEQ multiplex PCR; TCRdb lists only in-frame clones, some missing. The sample lists 40,000 to 45,000 clones; roughly 89% were seen once. The input for sequencing was PBMCs, taken around 320 days after intestinal transplant. These receptors all come from a human patient who received an intestinal transplant, so some T cells may come from the graft donor.

V usage is TRBV2 and J usage is TRBJ2-2; 7 bases match TRBD1. The CDR3 totals 13 residues. The trim removed 5 bases at V and 5 bases at J, leaving 2 bases unmatched. CDR1 SNHLY and CDR2 FYNNEI come from the germline V gene. The CDR3 loop is CASSLQGTGELFF. CDR3 bases: TGTGCCAGCAGTCTACAGGGGACCGGGGAGCTGTTTTTT.

The chain carries TRBV29-1 and TRBJ2-7; 8 bases are a match to TRBD1. This CDR3 comprises 13 residues. Trimming took 6 bases from V and 3 from J; bases not matched to a gene: 7. Germline V gives CDR1 SQVTM, CDR2 ANQGSEA. The chain's CDR3 is CSVIGQGGYEQYF. The CDR3 DNA reads as TGCAGCGTCATCGGACAGGGAGGCTACGAGCAGTACTTC.

V usage is TRBV28 and J usage is TRBJ2-7; D might be TRBD1 or TRBD2, each matching 7 bases. The CDR3 consists of 16 residues. V was shortened by 7 bases and J by 2 bases, with 21 bases between the two germline ends. Germline V gene data show CDR1 as MDHEN and CDR2 as SYDVKM. CDR3 in amino acids: CASIEAGRGLTYEQYF. The DNA for the CDR3 is TGTGCCAGCATCGAAGCGGGGAGGGGGCTAACCTACGAGCAGTACTTC.

This chain joins TRBV5-1 and TRBJ2-3; D unresolved. The CDR3 consists of 13 residues. CDR1 is SGHRS and CDR2 is YFSETQ in the germline V gene. Trimming took 1 base from V and 4 from J, leaving 7 bases between them. In DNA form, the CDR3 reads TGCGCCAGCAGCTTGATAGTATCAGATACGCAGTATTTT. It yields the protein CASSLIVSDTQYF.

The chain recombines TRBV4-1 with TRBJ2-5, with TRBD2 as a possible D gene (7 bases). The V end was cut by 3 bases, the J end by 3 bases, with 20 bases between. There are 17 residues in the CDR3. Germline lookup yields CDR1 MGHRA and CDR2 YSYEKL. The CDR3 here is CASSQTRGGGGKETQYF. CDR3 bases: TGCGCCAGCAGCCAGACCAGAGGAGGGGGGGGGAAAGAGACCCAGTACTTC.

The chain recombines TRBV5-6 with TRBJ1-2; D call uncertain. The V end lost 0 bases, the J end lost 4 bases, and 4 bases lay between the germline ends. Looked up from germline, CDR1 is SGHDT and CDR2 is YYEEEE. This CDR3 region has 12 residues. This CDR3 reads CASSLVRYGYTF. For the CDR3, the DNA is TGTGCCAGCAGCTTGGTTCGCTATGGCTACACCTTC.

V usage is TRBV7-9 and J usage is TRBJ2-2; D might be TRBD1 or TRBD2, each matching 5 bases. The CDR3 has 14 residues. Germline V gene lookup returns CDR1 SEHNR and CDR2 FQNEAQ (reference sequence). Trimming removed 4 bases from V and 4 bases from J, with 10 bases in between. The CDR3 reads CASSWGLSTGELFF. In DNA form, the CDR3 reads TGTGCCAGCAGCTGGGGGTTAAGCACCGGGGAGCTGTTTTTT. Combining the CDR3 with reference TRBV7-9 and TRBJ2-2 gives the whole variable domain DTGVSQNPRHKITKRGQNVTFRCDPISEHNRLYWYRQTLGQGPEFLTYFQNEAQLEKSRLLSDRFSAERPKGSFSTLEIQRTEQGDSAMYLCASSWGLSTGELFFGEGSRLTVL.

The chain recombines TRBV29-1 with TRBJ2-3, with D perhaps matching TRBD1 or TRBD2 (6 bases each). Trimming stripped 8 bases from V and 6 bases from J, with 27 bases between. There are 16 residues in the CDR3. Germline loops: CDR1 SQVTM, CDR2 ANQGSEA. CDR3 sequence: CSRGGKVGGGTDTQYF. The CDR3, as DNA: TGCAGCCGCGGTGGGAAAGTAGGGGGAGGAACGGATACGCAGTATTTT.

The chain is built from TRBV13 and TRBJ1-1; D unclear. The V gene lost 0 bases and the J gene lost 7 bases, with 6 bases spanning the gap. This CDR3 contains 12 residues. Germline loops: CDR1 PRHDT, CDR2 FYEKMQ (reference sequence). The CDR3 protein is CASSLGGIEAFF. CDR3 DNA sequence: TGTGCCAGCAGCTTAGGGGGGATTGAAGCTTTCTTT. Looking up the rest from reference TRBV13 and TRBJ1-1 gives the full variable domain: AAGVIQSPRHLIKEKRETATLKCYPIPRHDTVYWYQQGPGQDPQFLISFYEKMQSDKGSIPDRFSAQQFSDYHSELNMSSLELGDSALYFCASSLGGIEAFFGQGTRLTVV.

The chain couples TRBV5-8 to TRBJ2-1; TRBD2 matches at 9 bases. V was clipped by 0 bases and J by 16 bases; unmatched bases: 11. Germline V gene sequence: CDR1 SGHTS, CDR2 YDEGEE. This CDR3 spans 14 amino acids. The CDR3 loop reads CASSLGSRSGSGFF. The DNA of the CDR3 is TGTGCCAGCAGCTTGGGCTCCCGTAGCGGGAGCGGATTCTTC. The full variable domain, completed using reference TRBV5-8 and TRBJ2-1, is EAGVTQSPTHLIKTRGQQATLRCSPISGHTSVYWYQQALGLGLQFLLWYDEGEERNRGNFPPRFSGRQFPNYSSELNVNALELEDSALYLCASSLGSRSGSGFFGPGTRLTVL.

The CDR3 protein is CASSLVAGDANYGYTF. CDR3 sequence (DNA): TGTGCCAGCAGCTTAGTTGCAGGGGACGCTAACTATGGCTACACCTTC. The V call is TRBV7-6, the J call TRBJ1-2, with D maybe TRBD1 (6 bases). Trimming removed 1 base from V and 0 bases from J, with 12 bases in between. Germline V CDR1 and CDR2: SGHVS, FNYEAQ. This CDR3 comprises 16 residues.